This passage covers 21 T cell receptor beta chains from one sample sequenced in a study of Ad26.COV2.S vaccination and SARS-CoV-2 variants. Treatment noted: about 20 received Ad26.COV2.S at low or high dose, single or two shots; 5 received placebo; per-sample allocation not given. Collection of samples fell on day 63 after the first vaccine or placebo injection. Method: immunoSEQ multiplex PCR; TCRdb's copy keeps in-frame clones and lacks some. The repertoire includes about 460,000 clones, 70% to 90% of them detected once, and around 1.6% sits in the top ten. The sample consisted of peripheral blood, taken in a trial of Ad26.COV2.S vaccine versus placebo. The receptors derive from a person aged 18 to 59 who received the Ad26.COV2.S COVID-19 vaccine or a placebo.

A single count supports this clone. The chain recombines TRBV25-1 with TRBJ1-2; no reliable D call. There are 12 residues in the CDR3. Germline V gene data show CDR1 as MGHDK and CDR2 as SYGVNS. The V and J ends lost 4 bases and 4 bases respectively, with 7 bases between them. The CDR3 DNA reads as TGTGCCAGCAGTGTAGACTTCTATGGCTACACCTTC. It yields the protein CASSVDFYGYTF.

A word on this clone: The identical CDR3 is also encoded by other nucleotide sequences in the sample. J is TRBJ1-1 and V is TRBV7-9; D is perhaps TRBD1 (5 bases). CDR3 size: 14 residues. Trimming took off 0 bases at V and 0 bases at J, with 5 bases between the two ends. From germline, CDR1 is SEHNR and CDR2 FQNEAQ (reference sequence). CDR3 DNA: TGTGCCAGCAGCTTAGCGGGGGTGAACACTGAAGCTTTCTTT. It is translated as CASSLAGVNTEAFF.

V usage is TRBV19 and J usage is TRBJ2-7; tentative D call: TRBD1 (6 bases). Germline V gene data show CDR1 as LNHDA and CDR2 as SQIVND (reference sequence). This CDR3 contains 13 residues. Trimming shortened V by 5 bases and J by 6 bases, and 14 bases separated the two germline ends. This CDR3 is CASSSLTGSEQYF. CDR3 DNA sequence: TGTGCCAGTAGTTCGCTAACAGGGAGCGAGCAGTACTTC.

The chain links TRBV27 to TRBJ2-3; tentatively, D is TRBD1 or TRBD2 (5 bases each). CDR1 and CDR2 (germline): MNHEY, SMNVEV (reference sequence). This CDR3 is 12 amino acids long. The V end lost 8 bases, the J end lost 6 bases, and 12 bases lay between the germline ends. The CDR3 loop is CASGEGDDTQYF. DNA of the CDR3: TGTGCCAGCGGGGAAGGGGACGATACGCAGTATTTT.

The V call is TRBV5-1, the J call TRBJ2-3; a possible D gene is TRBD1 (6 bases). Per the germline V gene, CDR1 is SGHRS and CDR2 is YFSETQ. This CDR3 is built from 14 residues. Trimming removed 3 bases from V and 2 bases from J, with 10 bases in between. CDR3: CASSSGTLTDTQYF. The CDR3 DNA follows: TGCGCCAGCAGCTCAGGGACACTCACAGATACGCAGTATTTT.

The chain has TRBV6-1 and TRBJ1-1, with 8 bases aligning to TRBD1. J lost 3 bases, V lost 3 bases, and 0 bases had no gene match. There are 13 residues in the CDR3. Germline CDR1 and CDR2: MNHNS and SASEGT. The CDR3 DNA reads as TGTGCCAGCAGTGAGGACAGGGACACTGAAGCTTTCTTT. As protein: CASSEDRDTEAFF.

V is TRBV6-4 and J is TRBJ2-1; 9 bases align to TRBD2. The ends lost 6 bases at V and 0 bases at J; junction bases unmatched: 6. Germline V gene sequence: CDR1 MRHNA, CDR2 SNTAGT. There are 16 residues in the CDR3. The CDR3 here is CASSRLAESSYNEQFF. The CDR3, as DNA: TGTGCCAGCAGCAGACTAGCGGAAAGCTCCTACAATGAGCAGTTCTTC.

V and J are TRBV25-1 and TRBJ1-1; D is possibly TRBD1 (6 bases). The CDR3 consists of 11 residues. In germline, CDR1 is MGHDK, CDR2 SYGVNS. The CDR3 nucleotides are TGTGGAGGGGGGAAGGATACTGAAGCTTTCTTT. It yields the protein CGGGKDTEAFF. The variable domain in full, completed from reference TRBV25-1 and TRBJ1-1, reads EADIYQTPRYLVIGTGKKITLECSQTMGHDKMYWYQQDPGMELHLIHYSYGVNSTEKGDLSSESTVSRIRTEHFPLTLESARPSHTSQYLCGGGKDTEAFFGQGTRLTVV.

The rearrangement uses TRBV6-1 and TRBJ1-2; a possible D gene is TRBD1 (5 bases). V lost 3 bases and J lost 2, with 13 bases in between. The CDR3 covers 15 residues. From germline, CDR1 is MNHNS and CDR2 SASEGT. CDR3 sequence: CASSDRASTNYGYTF. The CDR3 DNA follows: TGTGCCAGCAGTGACAGGGCCTCTACGAACTATGGCTACACCTTC.

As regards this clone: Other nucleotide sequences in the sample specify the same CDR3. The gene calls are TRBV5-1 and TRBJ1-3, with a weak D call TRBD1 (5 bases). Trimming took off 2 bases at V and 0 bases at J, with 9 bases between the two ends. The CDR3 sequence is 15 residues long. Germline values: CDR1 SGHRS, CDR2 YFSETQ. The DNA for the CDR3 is TGCGCCAGCAGCTTCCAGGGAAGCTCTGGAAACACCATATATTTT. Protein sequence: CASSFQGSSGNTIYF.

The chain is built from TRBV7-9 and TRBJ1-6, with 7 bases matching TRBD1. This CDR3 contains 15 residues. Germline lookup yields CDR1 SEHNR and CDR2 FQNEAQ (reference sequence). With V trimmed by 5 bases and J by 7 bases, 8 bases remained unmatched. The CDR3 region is CASSPIGTANSPLHF. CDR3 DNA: TGTGCCAGCAGCCCCATTGGGACAGCAAATTCACCCCTCCACTTT.

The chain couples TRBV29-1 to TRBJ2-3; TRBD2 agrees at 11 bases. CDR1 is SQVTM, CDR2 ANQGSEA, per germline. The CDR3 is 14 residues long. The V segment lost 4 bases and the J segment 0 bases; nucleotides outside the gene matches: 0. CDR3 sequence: CSVGTSGSTDTQYF. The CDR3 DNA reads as TGCAGCGTTGGGACTAGCGGGAGCACAGATACGCAGTATTTT.

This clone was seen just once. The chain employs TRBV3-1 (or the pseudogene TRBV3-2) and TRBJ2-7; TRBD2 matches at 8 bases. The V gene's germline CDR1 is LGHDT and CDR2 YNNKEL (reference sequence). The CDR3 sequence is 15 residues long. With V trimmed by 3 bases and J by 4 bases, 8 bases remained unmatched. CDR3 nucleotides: TGTGCCAGCAGCCACCAAGCGGGAGTCGGATACGAGCAGTACTTC. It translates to CASSHQAGVGYEQYF.

CDR3 in amino acids: CASSFRLAGVGTQYF. DNA of the CDR3: TGTGCCAGCAGTTTCCGGCTAGCGGGAGTGGGGACCCAGTACTTC. The V gene is TRBV27, the J gene TRBJ2-5; 10 nucleotides line up with TRBD2. The CDR3 consists of 15 residues. V shed 3 bases and J 7 bases; nucleotides not matched to a gene: 8. The germline V gene has CDR1 MNHEY and CDR2 SMNVEV (reference sequence).

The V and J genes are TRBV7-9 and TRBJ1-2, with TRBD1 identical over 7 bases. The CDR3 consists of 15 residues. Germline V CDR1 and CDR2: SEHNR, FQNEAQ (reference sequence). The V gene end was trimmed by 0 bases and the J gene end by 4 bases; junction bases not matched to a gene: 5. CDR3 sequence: CASSLAGTESYGYTF. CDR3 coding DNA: TGTGCCAGCAGCTTAGCCGGGACAGAAAGCTATGGCTACACCTTC.

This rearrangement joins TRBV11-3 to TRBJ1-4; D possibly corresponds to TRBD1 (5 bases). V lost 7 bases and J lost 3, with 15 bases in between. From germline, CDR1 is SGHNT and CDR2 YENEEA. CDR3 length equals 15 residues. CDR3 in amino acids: CASTPSGGSNEKLFF. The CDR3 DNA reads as TGTGCCAGCACCCCATCCGGGGGATCTAATGAAAAACTGTTTTTT.

CDR3 region: CASSPIGQALYEQYF. CDR3 DNA sequence: TGTGCCAGCAGCCCGATCGGACAGGCCCTCTACGAGCAGTACTTC. The chain has TRBV11-2 and TRBJ2-7; 7 bases are shared with TRBD1. This CDR3 comprises 15 residues. Germline CDR1 and CDR2: SGHAT and FQNNGV. With 5 bases clipped from V and 3 bases from J, the junction kept 10 bases outside the gene matches.

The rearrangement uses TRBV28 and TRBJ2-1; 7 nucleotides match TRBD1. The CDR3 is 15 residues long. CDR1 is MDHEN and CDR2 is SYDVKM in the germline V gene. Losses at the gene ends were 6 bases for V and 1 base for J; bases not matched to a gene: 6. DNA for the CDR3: TGTGCCAGCAGGGAACCGACAGGGTCCTACAATGAGCAGTTCTTC. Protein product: CASREPTGSYNEQFF.

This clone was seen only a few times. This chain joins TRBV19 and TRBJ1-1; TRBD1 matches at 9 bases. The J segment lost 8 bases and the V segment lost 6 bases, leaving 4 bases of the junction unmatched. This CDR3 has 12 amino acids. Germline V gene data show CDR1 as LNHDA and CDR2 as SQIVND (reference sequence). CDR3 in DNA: TGTGCCAGTAGACAGGGGGCTCGAGAAGCTTTCTTT. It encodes CASRQGAREAFF.

The CDR3 sequence: CAISPGQNLIAKNIQYF. The CDR3 DNA reads as TGTGCCATCAGCCCGGGACAGAATCTAATAGCCAAAAACATTCAGTACTTC. V gene TRBV10-3 combines with J gene TRBJ2-4; TRBD1 agrees at 7 bases. Losses at the gene ends were 6 bases for V and 0 bases for J; bases not matched to a gene: 11. The CDR3 totals 17 residues. CDR1 and CDR2 from the germline V gene are ENHRY and SYGVKD.

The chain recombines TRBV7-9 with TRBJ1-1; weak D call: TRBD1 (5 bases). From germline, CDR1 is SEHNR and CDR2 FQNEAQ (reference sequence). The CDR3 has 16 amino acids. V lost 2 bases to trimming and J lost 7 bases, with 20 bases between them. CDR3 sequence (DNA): TGTGCCAGCAGCTTATTTCTGGGGGTATCGCTTAATGAAGCTTTCTTT. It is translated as CASSLFLGVSLNEAFF. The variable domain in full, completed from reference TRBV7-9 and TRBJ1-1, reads DTGVSQNPRHKITKRGQNVTFRCDPISEHNRLYWYRQTLGQGPEFLTYFQNEAQLEKSRLLSDRFSAERPKGSFSTLEIQRTEQGDSAMYLCASSLFLGVSLNEAFFGQGTRLTVV.